The clone carrying this TCR beta chain occurred many times. Its antigen is not identified. The source of the sample is a study of T-cell memory formation after mild COVID-19. In the study overall: Most TCR clusters belonged to a single donor.

The V gene lost 8 bases and the J gene lost 4 bases, with 14 bases spanning the gap. The CDR3 runs to 13 residues. Germline V gives CDR1 ENHRY, CDR2 SYGVKD. Study results and limitations: Researchers could not confirm that second-wave clones peaking on day 37 targeted SARS-CoV-2. Clones that got smaller from day 15 to 85 had even CD4/CD8, while clones growing later tipped toward CD4+.

TCRalpha and TCRbeta libraries used 5'RACE with constant-segment primers and UMIs. TCRdb re-called the 5' RACE reads through MiXCR, storing one row per CDR3 protein. In the table there are around 390,000 distinct CDR3 sequences, approximately 15% of which are singletons. This TCR was sampled from a man aged 18 to 35 who had mild COVID-19 (a few samples of this study predate the infection). Cell type and time point are not known. The material sequenced was PBMCs or a T cell subset sorted from them (not recorded which). The chain is built from TRBV10-3 and TRBJ1-1; the D gene is possibly TRBD1 (6 bases). The DNA of the CDR3 is TGTGCCATCCAAGGCCCGACAGGCACTGAAGCTTTCTTT. Protein product: CAIQGPTGTEAFF.